This is a list of T cell receptor beta chains from one sample in a study of Graves' ophthalmopathy and Graves' hyperthyroidism. TCRdb reanalysed the multiplex PCR reads using MiXCR and keeps one entry per CDR3 protein. The sample records some 350,000 distinct CDR3 sequences, about 18% being singletons. Material: peripheral blood. These receptors originate from an adult woman with stable Graves' hyperthyroidism. Each CDR3 is given with its conserved first and last residue.

v_call	cdr3_aa
TRBV11-2	CASSLDGTTVGF
TRBV6-1	CASQSRDRGDQPQHF
TRBV6-2/TRBV6-3	CASSYSTSGSPSETQYF
TRBV6-1	CASSEGTSRMDTEAFF
TRBV11-2	CASSLFRTNTGELFF
TRBV28	CASSSGTGESYEQYF
TRBV5-1	CASSLAGPTVIPRELFF
TRBV3-1	CASSLGAAVQYF
TRBV11-2	CASSFGLAGGAETQYF
TRBV28	CASSPPDGRNTEAFF
TRBV29-1	CSVEDPAGVDTEAFF
TRBV27	CASSLTSGPQETQYF
TRBV28	CASSPLVYEQYF
TRBV6-1	CASSPTDYSNQPQHF
TRBV2	CATTGRGGYGYTF
TRBV4-1	CASSQRDYTPFEQYF
TRBV12-3/TRBV12-4	CASTPGGVSNQPQHF
TRBV29-1	CSVEGTGGRNYGYTF
TRBV6-2/TRBV6-3	CASSSRGQNTEAFF
TRBV6-1	CASSRGQLAKNIQYF
TRBV6-5	CASSYRGGSSYEQYF
TRBV5-1	CASSQGQGDLAGLYEQYF
TRBV4-1	CASSQDNPRRGYVETQYF
TRBV7-2	CASSPAEWPEAFF
TRBV19	CASSIWTGGSGANVLTF
TRBV6-2/TRBV6-3	CASSHGGGTLAYEQYF
TRBV20-1	CSAGEGNSGANVLTF
TRBV13	CASSLGGGLGNQPQHF
TRBV10-3	CATGPRQENTGELFF
TRBV7-2	CASRSSGTAYEQYF
TRBV20-1	CSASTDYSNQPQHF
TRBV20-1	CSARTGLTYEQYF
TRBV6-5	CASSYRSGLGYGYTF
TRBV5-1	CASSPSEAAVKTGELFF
TRBV7-3	CASSPRTNKPADSGANVLTF
TRBV12-5	CASGWGGFTDTQYF
TRBV19	CPSSARNSYEQYF
TRBV7-8	CASSGDRGKDEQYF
TRBV9	CASSVDPSTGNTIYF
TRBV3-1	CASSQGGGQPDEQYF
TRBV19	CASRMGPANTGELFF
TRBV2	CASASTSGANTGELFF
TRBV2	CASSEARRTGGPLNTEAFF